This TCR beta chain was sequenced for a study of response to subunit inactivated influenza vaccine. MiXCR, applied by TCRdb to the RT-PCR reads, yields one record per CDR3 protein. The table lists about 570,000 distinct CDR3 sequences, about 10% of them singletons, with approximately 11% in the top ten. These same data were also listed under a study on T cells expressing NK-cell markers. That publication notes: TCR beta cDNA was made by 5'RACE template switching with UMIs. Just one sequenced donor of eight was HCMV-seronegative, while seven were seropositive.

Sequencing used PBMCs from blood, obtained on the day of vaccination. This TCR was sampled from a man between 50 and 59 years old who received an inactivated influenza vaccine.

The CDR3 nucleotides are TGCAGCCCCAGGGATCGCCGAAAAGCAGGGACCGAGAACTATGGCTACACCTTC. This sequence encodes CSPRDRRKAGTENYGYTF. This chain uses TRBV29-1 with TRBJ1-2; maybe TRBD1 (5 bases). The CDR3 runs 18 residues. Trimming cost V 8 bases and J 2 bases, with 30 bases left between them. CDR1 and CDR2 from the germline V gene are SQVTM and ANQGSEA.